The present T cell receptor beta chain was sequenced within a study of CD8+ T cells in alopecia areata. Described treatment: oral pan-JAK inhibitor, 5-10 mg twice daily. Germline-derived CDR1 and CDR2 are GTSNPN and SVGIG (reference sequence). CDR3 size: 14 residues. V dropped 4 bases and J dropped 3 bases, with 16 bases sitting between them. To note about this clone: What it binds is unknown.

RNA was isolated and reverse transcribed to cDNA, the sequencing template. TCRdb keeps only in-frame clones here, not all; method: immunoSEQ multiplex PCR. The sample has about 270,000 clones; 60% are singletons. Study-level results: Clonality in lesional scalp, especially alopecia totalis/universalis, exceeded that of normal scalp.

This specimen consisted of CD4+ T cells sorted from blood, obtained at week 52, from a patient treated with tofacitinib. The TCR sequence derives from a human donor with alopecia areata. V and J are TRBV30 and TRBJ2-7, with D hard to call. The CDR3 DNA reads TGTGCCTGGACCCGGTGGAGCCTAAACTACGAGCAGTACTTC. It is translated as CAWTRWSLNYEQYF.